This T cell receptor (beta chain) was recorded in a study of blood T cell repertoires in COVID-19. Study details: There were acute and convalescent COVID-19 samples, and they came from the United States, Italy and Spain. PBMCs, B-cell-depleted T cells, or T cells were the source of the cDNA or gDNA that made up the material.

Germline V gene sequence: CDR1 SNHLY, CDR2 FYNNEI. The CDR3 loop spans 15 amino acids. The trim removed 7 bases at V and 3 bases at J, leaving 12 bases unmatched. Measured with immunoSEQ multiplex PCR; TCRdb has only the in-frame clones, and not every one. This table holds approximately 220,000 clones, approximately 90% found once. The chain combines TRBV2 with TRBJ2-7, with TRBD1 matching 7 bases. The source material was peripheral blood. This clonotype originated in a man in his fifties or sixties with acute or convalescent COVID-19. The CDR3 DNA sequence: TGTGCCAGCAAGGAGGCCCGGGACAGAGTCTACGAGCAGTACTTC. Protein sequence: CASKEARDRVYEQYF.